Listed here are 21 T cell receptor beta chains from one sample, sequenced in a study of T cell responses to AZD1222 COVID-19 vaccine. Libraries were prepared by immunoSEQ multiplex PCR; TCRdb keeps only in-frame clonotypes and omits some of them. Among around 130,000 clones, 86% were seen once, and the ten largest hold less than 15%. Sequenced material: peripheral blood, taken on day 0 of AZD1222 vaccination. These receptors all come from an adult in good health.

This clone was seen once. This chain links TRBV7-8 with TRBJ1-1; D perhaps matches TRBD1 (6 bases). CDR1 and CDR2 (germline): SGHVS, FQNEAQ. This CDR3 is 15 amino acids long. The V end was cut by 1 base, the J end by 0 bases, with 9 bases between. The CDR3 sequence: CASSLGSGVNTEAFF. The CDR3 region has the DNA TGTGCCAGCAGCTTAGGTTCAGGGGTGAACACTGAAGCTTTCTTT.

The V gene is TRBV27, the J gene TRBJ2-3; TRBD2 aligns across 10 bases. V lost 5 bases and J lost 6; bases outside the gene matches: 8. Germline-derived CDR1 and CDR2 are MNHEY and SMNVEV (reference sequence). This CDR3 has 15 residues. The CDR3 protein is CASSPFSGRWDTQYF. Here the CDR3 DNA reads TGTGCCAGCAGTCCCTTTAGCGGGAGGTGGGATACGCAGTATTTT.

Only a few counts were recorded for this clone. The CDR3 DNA is TGTGCCAGTAGCCACGATGACAGGGGCACTGAAGCTTTCTTT. Translation gives CASSHDDRGTEAFF. The V and J genes are TRBV19 and TRBJ1-1; 8 positions agree with TRBD1. The CDR3 loop spans 14 amino acids. Trimming removed 6 bases from V and 4 bases from J; junction bases left unmatched: 7. Germline lookup yields CDR1 LNHDA and CDR2 SQIVND (reference sequence).

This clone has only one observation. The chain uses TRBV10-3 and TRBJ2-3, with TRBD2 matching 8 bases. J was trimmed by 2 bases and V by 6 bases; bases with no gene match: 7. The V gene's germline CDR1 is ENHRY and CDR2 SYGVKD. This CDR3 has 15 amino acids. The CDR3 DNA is TGTGCCATCAGCAAAACTAGCGGTCCCACAGATACGCAGTATTTT. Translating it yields CAISKTSGPTDTQYF.

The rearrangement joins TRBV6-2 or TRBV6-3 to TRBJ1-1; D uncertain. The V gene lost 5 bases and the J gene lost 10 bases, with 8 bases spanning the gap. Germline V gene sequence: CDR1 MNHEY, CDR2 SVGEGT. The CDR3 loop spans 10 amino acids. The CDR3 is CASSGRAAFF. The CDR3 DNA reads TGTGCCAGCAGTGGGAGAGCAGCTTTCTTT.

CDR3: CASNRQRDQPQHF. The CDR3 coding sequence is TGTGCCAGTAACCGACAGCGGGATCAGCCCCAGCATTTT. The rearrangement uses TRBV19 and TRBJ1-5; a weak D match, TRBD1 (5 bases). V was clipped by 7 bases and J by 5 bases, with 12 bases between them. Germline CDR1 is LNHDA and CDR2 is SQIVND (reference sequence). The CDR3 is 13 residues long.

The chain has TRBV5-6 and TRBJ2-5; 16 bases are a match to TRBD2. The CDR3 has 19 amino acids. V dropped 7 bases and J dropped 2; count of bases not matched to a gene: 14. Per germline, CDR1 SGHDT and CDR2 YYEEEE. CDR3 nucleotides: TGTGCCAGCTCCCGGGGGACTAGCGGGAGGGCGGGTCGTCAAGAGACCCAGTACTTC. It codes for CASSRGTSGRAGRQETQYF.

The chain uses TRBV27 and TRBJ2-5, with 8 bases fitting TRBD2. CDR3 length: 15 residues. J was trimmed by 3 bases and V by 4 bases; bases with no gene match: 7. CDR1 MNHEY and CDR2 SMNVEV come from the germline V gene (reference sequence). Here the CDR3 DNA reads TGTGCCAGCAGTTCGCCGGGACTAGGTAAAGAGACCCAGTACTTC. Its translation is CASSSPGLGKETQYF.

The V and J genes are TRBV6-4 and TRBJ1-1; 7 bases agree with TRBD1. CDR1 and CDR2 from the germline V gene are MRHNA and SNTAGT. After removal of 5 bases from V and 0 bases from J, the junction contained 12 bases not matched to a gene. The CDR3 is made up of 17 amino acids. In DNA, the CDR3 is TGTGCCAGCAGTCCATGGGCAGGGGGAGGCATGAACACTGAAGCTTTCTTT. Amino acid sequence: CASSPWAGGGMNTEAFF.

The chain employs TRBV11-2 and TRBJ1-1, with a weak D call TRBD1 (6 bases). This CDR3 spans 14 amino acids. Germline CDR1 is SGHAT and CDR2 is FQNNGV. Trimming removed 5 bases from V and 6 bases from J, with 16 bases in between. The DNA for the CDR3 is TGTGCCAGCAGCCTATCAGGGGAGTGGGCTGAAGCTTTCTTT. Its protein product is CASSLSGEWAEAFF. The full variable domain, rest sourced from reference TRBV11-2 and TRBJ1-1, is EAGVAQSPRYKIIEKRQSVAFWCNPISGHATLYWYQQILGQGPKLLIQFQNNGVVDDSQLPKDRFSAERLKGVDSTLKIQPAKLEDSAVYLCASSLSGEWAEAFFGQGTRLTVV.

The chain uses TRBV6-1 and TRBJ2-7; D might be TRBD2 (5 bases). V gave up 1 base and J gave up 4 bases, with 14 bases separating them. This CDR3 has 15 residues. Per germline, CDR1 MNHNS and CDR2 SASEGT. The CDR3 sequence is CASSEGASNEYEQYF. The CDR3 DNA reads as TGTGCCAGCAGTGAAGGGGCTAGCAATGAATACGAGCAGTACTTC.

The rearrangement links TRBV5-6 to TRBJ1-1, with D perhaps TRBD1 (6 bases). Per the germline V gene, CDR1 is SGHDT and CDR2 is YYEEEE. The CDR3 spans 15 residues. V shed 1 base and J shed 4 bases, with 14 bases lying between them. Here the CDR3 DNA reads TGTGCCAGCAGCTTGAAGACAGGCCCCGGCACTGAAGCTTTCTTT. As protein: CASSLKTGPGTEAFF. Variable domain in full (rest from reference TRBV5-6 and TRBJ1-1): DAGVTQSPTHLIKTRGQQVTLRCSPKSGHDTVSWYQQALGQGPQFIFQYYEEEERQRGNFPDRFSGHQFPNYSSELNVNALLLGDSALYLCASSLKTGPGTEAFFGQGTRLTVV.

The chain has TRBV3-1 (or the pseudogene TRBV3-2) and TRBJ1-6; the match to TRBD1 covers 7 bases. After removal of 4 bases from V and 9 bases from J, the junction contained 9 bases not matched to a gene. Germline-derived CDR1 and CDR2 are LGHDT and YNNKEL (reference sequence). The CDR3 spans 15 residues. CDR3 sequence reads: CASSLRQGGVSPLHF. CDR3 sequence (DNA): TGTGCCAGCAGCCTTCGACAGGGAGGCGTTTCACCCCTCCACTTT.

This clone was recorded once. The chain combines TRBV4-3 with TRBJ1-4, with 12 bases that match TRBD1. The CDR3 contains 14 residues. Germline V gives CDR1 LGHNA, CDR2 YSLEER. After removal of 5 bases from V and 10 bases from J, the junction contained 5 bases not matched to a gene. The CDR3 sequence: CASSAGTGGGKLFF. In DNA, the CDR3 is TGCGCCAGCAGCGCAGGGACAGGGGGCGGAAAACTGTTTTTT.

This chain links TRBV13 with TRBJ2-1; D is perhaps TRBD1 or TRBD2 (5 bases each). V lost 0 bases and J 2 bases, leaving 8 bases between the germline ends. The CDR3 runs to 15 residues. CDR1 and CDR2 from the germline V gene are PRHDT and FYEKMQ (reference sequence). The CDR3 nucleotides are TGTGCCAGCAGCTTAGGCGGGGCCGCCTACAATGAGCAGTTCTTC. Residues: CASSLGGAAYNEQFF.

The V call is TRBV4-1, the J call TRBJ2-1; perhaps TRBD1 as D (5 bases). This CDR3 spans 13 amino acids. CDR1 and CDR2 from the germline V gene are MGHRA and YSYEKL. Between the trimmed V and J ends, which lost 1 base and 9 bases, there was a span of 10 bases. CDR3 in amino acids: CASSQVDRPEQFF. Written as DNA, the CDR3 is TGCGCCAGCAGCCAAGTTGACAGACCTGAGCAGTTCTTC.

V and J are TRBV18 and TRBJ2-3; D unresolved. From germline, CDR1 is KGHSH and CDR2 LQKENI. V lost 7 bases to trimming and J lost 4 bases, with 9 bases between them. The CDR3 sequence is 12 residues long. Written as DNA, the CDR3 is TGTGCCAGCTTTAGATTCCCAGATACGCAGTATTTT. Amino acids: CASFRFPDTQYF.

CDR3: CASSQEGGRAFF. As DNA, the CDR3 is TGCGCCAGCAGCCAAGAGGGGGGTAGAGCTTTCTTT. V is TRBV4-3 and J is TRBJ1-1; tentative D call: TRBD1 (5 bases). Per germline, CDR1 LGHNA and CDR2 YSLEER. Trimming cost V 0 bases and J 10 bases, with 9 bases left between them. The CDR3 totals 12 residues.

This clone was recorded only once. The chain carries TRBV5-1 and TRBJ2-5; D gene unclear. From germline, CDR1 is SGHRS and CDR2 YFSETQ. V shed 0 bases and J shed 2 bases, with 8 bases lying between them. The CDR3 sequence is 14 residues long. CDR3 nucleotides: TGCGCCAGCAGCTTGGAACGGCCACAAGAGACCCAGTACTTC. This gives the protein CASSLERPQETQYF.

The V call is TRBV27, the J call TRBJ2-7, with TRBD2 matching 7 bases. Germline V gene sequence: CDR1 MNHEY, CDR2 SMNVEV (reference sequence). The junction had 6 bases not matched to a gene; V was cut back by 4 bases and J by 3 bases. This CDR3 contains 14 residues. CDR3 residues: CASSWGGRDYEQYF. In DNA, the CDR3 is TGTGCCAGCAGTTGGGGGGGGAGGGACTACGAGCAGTACTTC.

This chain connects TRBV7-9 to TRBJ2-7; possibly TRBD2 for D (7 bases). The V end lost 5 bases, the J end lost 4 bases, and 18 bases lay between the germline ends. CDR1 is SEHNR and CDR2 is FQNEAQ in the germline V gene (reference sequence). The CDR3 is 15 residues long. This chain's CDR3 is CASSAPRGAMYEQYF. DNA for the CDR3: TGTGCCAGCAGCGCCCCACGGGGGGCGATGTACGAGCAGTACTTC.